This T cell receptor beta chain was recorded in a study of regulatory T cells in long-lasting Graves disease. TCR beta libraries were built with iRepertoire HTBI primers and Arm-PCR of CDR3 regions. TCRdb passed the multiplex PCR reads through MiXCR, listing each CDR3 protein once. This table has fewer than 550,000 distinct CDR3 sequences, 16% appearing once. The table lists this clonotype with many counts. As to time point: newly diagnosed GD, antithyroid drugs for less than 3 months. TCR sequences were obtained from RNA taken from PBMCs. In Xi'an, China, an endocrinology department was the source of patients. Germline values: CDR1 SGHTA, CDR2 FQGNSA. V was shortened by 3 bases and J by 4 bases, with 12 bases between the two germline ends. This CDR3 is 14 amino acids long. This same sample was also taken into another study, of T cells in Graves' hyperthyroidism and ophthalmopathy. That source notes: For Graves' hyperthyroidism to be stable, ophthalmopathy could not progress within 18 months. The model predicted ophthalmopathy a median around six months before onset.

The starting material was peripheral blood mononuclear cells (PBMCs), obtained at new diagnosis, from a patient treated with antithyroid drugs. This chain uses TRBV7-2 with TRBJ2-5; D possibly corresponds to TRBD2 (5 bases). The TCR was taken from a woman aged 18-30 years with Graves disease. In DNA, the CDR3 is TGTGCCAGCAGCTTCGAGCTAGCCCCAGAGACCCAGTACTTC. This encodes CASSFELAPETQYF.